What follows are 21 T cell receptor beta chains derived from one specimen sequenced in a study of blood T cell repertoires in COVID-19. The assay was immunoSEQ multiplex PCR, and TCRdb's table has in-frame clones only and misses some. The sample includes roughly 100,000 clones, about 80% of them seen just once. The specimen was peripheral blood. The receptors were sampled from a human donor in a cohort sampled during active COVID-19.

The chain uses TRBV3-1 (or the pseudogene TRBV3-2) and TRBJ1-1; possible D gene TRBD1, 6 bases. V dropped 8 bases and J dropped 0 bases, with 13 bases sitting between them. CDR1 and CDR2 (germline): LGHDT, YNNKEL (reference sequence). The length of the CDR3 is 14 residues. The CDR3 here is CASSRDMLNTEAFF. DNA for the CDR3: TGTGCCAGCTCTCGGGACATGTTGAACACTGAAGCTTTCTTT.

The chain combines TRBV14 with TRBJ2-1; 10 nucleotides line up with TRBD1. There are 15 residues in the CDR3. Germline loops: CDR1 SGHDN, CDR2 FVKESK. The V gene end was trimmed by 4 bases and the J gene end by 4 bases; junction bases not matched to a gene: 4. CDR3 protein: CASSPDRGNYNEQFF. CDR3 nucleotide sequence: TGTGCCAGCAGCCCGGACAGGGGGAATTACAATGAGCAGTTCTTC.

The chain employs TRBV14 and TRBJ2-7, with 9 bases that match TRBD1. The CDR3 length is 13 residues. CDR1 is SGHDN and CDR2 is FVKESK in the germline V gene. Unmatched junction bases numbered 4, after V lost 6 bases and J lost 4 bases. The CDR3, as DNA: TGTGCCAGCAGACGGGACAGGGAATACGAGCAGTACTTC. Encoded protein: CASRRDREYEQYF. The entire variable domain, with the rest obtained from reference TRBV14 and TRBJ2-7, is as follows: EAGVTQFPSHSVIEKGQTVTLRCDPISGHDNLYWYRRVMGKEIKFLLHFVKESKQDESGMPNNRFLAERTGGTYSTLKVQPAELEDSGVYFCASRRDREYEQYFGPGTRLTVT.

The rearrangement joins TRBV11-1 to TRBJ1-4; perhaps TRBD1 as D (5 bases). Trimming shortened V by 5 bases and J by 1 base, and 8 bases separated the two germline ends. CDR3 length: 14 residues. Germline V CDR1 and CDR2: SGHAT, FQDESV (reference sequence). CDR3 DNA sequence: TGTGCCAGCAGCCTGGGGGGAACTAATGAAAAACTGTTTTTT. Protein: CASSLGGTNEKLFF.

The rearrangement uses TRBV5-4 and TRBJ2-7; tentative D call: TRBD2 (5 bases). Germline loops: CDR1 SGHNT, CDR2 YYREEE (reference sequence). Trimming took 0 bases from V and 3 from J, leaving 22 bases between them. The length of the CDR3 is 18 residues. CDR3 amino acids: CASSLGHPTGEEVYEQYF. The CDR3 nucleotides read TGTGCCAGCAGCTTGGGGCACCCGACCGGAGAGGAGGTCTACGAGCAGTACTTC.

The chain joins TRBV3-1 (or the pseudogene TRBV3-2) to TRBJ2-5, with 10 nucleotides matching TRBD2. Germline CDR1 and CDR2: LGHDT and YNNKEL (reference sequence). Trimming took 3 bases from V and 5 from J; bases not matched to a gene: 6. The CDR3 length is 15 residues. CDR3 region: CASSQRAGGRETQYF. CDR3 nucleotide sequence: TGTGCCAGCAGCCAGCGAGCGGGGGGGCGGGAGACCCAGTACTTC.

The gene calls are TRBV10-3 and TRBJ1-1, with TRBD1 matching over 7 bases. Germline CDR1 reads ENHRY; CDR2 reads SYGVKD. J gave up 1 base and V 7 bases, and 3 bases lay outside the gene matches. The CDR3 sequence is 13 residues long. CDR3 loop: CAITTGENTEAFF. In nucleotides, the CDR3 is TGTGCCATCACCACAGGGGAGAACACTGAAGCTTTCTTT.

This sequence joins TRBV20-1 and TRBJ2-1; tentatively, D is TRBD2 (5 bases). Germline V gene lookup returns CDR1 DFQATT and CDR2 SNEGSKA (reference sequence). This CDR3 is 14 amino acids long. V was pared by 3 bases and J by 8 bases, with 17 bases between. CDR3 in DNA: TGCAGTGCTAGTACGGACTCCGGCTGGGATGAGCAGTTCTTC. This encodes CSASTDSGWDEQFF.

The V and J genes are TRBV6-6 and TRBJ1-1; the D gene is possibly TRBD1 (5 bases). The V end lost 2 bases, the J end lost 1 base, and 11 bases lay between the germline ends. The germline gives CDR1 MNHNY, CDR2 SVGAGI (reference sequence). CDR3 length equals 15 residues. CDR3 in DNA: TGTGCCAGCAGTTACGGTGGGGGGACGAACACTGAAGCTTTCTTT. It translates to CASSYGGGTNTEAFF.

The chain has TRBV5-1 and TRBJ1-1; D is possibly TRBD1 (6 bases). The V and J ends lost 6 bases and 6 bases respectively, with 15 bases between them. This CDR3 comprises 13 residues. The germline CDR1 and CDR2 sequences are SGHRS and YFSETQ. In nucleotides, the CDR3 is TGCGCCAGCACCACTCCCGGGACACCTGAAGCTTTCTTT. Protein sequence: CASTTPGTPEAFF.

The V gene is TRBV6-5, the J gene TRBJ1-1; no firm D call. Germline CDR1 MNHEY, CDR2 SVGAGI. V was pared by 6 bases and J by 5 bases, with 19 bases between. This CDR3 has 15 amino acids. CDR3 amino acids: CASSQPPGVGTEAFF. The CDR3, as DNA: TGTGCCAGCAGCCAGCCCCCCGGGGTGGGAACTGAAGCTTTCTTT.

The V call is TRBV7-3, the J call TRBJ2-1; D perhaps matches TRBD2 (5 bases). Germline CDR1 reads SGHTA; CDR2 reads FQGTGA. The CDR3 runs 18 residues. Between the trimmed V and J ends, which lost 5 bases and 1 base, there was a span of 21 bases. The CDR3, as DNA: TGTGCCAGCAGCCCCCGTGGCAGCGGAGCAATATCCTACAATGAGCAGTTCTTC. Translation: CASSPRGSGAISYNEQFF.

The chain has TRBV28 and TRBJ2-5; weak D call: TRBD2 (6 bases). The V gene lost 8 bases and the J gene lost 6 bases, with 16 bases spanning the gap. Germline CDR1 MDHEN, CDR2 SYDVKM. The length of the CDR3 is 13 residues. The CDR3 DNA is TGTGCCAGCGCGACTAGACCTCGGAAGACCCAGTACTTC. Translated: CASATRPRKTQYF.

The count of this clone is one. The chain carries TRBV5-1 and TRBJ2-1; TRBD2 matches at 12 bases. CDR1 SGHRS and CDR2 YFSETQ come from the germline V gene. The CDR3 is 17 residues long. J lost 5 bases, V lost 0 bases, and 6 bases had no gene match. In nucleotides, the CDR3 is TGCGCCAGCAGCTTGGAACTAGCGGGGGGCCCCCACAATGAGCAGTTCTTC. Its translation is CASSLELAGGPHNEQFF.

The CDR3 loop reads CASSRIAGRTDTQYF. CDR3 in DNA: TGTGCCAGCAGTCGAATAGCGGGGCGCACAGATACGCAGTATTTT. V usage is TRBV6-2 or TRBV6-3 and J usage is TRBJ2-3; TRBD2 aligns across 8 bases. The CDR3 is 15 residues long. Unmatched junction bases numbered 5, after V lost 5 bases and J lost 1 base. Germline V lookup: CDR1 MNHEY, CDR2 SVGEGT.

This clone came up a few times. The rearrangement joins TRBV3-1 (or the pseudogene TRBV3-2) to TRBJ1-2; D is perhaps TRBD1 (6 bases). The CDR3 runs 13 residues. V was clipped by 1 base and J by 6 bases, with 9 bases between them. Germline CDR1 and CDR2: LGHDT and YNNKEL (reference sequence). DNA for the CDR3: TGTGCCAGCAGCCAAGGCAGGGGCGATGGCTACACCTTC. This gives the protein CASSQGRGDGYTF.

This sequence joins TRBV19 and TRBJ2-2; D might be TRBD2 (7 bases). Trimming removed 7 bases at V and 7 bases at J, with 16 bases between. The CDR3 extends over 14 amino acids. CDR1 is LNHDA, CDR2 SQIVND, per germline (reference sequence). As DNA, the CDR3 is TGTGCCAGTACCTTAGGGGGGGCTGGCGGGGAGCTGTTTTTT. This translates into CASTLGGAGGELFF.

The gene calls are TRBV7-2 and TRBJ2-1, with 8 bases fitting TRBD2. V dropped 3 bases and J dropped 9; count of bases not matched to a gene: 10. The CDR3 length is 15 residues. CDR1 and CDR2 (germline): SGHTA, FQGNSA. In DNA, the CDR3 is TGTGCCAGCAGCTTGGGGGGACTAGACGTTGGTGAGCAGTTCTTC. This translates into CASSLGGLDVGEQFF.

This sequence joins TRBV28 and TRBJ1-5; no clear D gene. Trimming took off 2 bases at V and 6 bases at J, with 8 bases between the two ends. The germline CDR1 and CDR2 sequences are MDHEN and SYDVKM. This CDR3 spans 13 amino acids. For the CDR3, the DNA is TGTGCCAGCAGTTTAGAGGAGAGTCAGCCCCAGCATTTT. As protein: CASSLEESQPQHF.

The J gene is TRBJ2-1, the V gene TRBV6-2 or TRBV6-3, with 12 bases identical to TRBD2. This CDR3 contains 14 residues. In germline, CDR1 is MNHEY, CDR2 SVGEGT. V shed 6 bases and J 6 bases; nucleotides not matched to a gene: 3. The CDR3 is CASSQLAGGNEQFF. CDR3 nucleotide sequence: TGTGCCAGCAGCCAACTAGCGGGGGGCAATGAGCAGTTCTTC.

The CDR3 region has the DNA TGTGCCAGCAGCTTAGAGTCTTACTCCTACGAGCAGTACTTC. This encodes CASSLESYSYEQYF. The rearrangement joins TRBV11-3 to TRBJ2-7, with D uncertain. CDR1 and CDR2 (germline): SGHNT, YENEEA. This CDR3 comprises 14 residues. Between the trimmed V and J ends, which lost 0 bases and 0 bases, there was a span of 6 bases.